This TCR beta chain was recorded in a study of PD-L1 blockade in urothelial cancer. Study context: Across blood samples, T cells had a median count of 141,255.

Time point of the sample: peripheral blood 6 weeks after treatment start. Urothelial carcinoma affected the patients, and it was locally advanced or metastatic. Each patient contributed between 1 and 8 total time points of blood mononuclear cells, pretreatment and during treatment. Sequencing used immunoSEQ multiplex PCR; TCRdb keeps in-frame clones, though not all of them. The sample carries 35,000 or so clones, around 84% recorded once. In germline, CDR1 is MGHRA, CDR2 YSYEKL. V gave up 0 bases and J gave up 7 bases, with 13 bases separating them. The CDR3 loop spans 15 amino acids. Material: PBMCs, obtained around atezolizumab (anti-PD-L1) treatment. The gene calls are TRBV4-1 and TRBJ1-5; a weak D match, TRBD1 (5 bases). The sequence derives from a man aged 35-49 years with urothelial cancer. The CDR3 loop is CASSQEAGRQQPQHF. CDR3 in DNA: TGCGCCAGCAGCCAAGAAGCTGGGCGACAGCAGCCCCAGCATTTT.